The 10 T cell receptor beta chains reported below all come from one sample, sequenced in a study of blood T cells in healthy people across ages. Primed by a sample-barcoded 5' primer and a J-beta primer mix, a second PCR proceeded for about 7 to 11 cycles. MiXCR was run by TCRdb on the 5' RACE reads, yielding one entry per CDR3 protein. In the table there are approximately 600,000 distinct CDR3 sequences, under 70% of which are singletons. Sequencing was carried out using blood. The origin of the receptors is a man in his 60s in good health.

This clonotype turned up a few times. The junction shows a germline mismatch at one end, possibly a read error. The CDR3 bases are TGTGCCAGCAGTTTTGGGAACGAGCAGTACTTC. It yields the protein CASSFGNEQYF. The genes are TRBV5-1 and TRBJ2-7; the D is unclear. Germline loops: CDR1 SGHRS, CDR2 YFSETQ. The CDR3 consists of 11 residues.

The chain joins TRBV4-1 to TRBJ1-2; no clear D gene. V lost 0 bases to trimming and J lost 4 bases, with 15 bases between them. The CDR3 is made up of 16 amino acids. The V gene's germline CDR1 is MGHRA and CDR2 YSYEKL. DNA for the CDR3: TGCGCCAGCAGCCAAGAAACGCAGGCGGTCGGCTATGGCTACACCTTC. This codes for CASSQETQAVGYGYTF.

The V gene is TRBV5-1, the J gene TRBJ2-7; D not certain. The J call may be wrong; the DNA end is better matched by TRBJ2-5. CDR3 size: 16 residues. Germline CDR1 reads SGHRS; CDR2 reads YFSETQ. DNA for the CDR3: TGCGCCAGCAGCCCGGGTATAGAATTGGGATGGGAGACCCAGTACTTC. It codes for CASSPGIELGWETQYF.

The CDR3 DNA is TGTGCCAGCAGTACCCGGGACAGGGAGGGCTACACCTTC. The encoded protein is CASSTRDREGYTF. The genes are TRBV6-1 and TRBJ1-2; 9 positions match TRBD1. The J segment lost 8 bases and the V segment lost 5 bases, leaving 6 bases of the junction unmatched. Per the germline V gene, CDR1 is MNHNS and CDR2 is SASEGT. The CDR3 is made up of 13 amino acids.

The chain carries TRBV15 and TRBJ2-4; D ambiguous. The better agreement between TRBJ2-7 and the DNA end casts doubt on the J call. CDR1 is LNHNV and CDR2 is YYDKDF in the germline V gene (reference sequence). This CDR3 is 15 amino acids long. DNA of the CDR3: TGTGCCACCAGCAGAGATTCCTCAGGCTACTACGAGCAGTACTTC. Protein product: CATSRDSSGYYEQYF.

The gene calls are TRBV20-1 and TRBJ1-1; D unresolved. The ends were cut back, 0 bases at V and 0 bases at J, with 8 bases in the middle. From germline, CDR1 is DFQATT and CDR2 SNEGSKA (reference sequence). The CDR3 spans 14 residues. The CDR3 DNA follows: TGCAGTGCTAGAGAGGCTGGGGTGAACACTGAAGCTTTCTTT. This encodes CSAREAGVNTEAFF.

The CDR3 DNA reads TGTGCCAGCAGCCGGAAGGGAGAAGAGACCCAGTACTTC. This codes for CASSRKGEETQYF. The chain uses TRBV3-1 and TRBJ2-5; perhaps TRBD2 as D (5 bases). Trimming took 4 bases from V and 3 from J, leaving 9 bases between them. Looked up from germline, CDR1 is LGHDT and CDR2 is YNNKEL (reference sequence). There are 13 residues in the CDR3.

J is TRBJ1-5 and V is TRBV7-9; D not resolved. This CDR3 has 14 amino acids. Germline-derived CDR1 and CDR2 are SEHNR and FQNEAQ (reference sequence). The V end lost 0 bases, the J end lost 3 bases, and 6 bases lay between the germline ends. CDR3 protein: CASSLAGFNQPQHF. The CDR3 coding sequence is TGTGCCAGCAGCTTAGCAGGATTCAATCAGCCCCAGCATTTT.

This clonotype has only a few counts. The DNA for the CDR3 is TGTGCCAGCAGCTTAGATGGCGGGGGGGCCTACTACAATGAGCAGTTCTTC. Protein sequence: CASSLDGGGAYYNEQFF. The chain joins TRBV11-2 to TRBJ2-1; 9 bases fit TRBD2. V shed 0 bases and J 3 bases; nucleotides not matched to a gene: 6. The CDR3 runs 17 residues. CDR1 and CDR2 (germline): SGHAT, FQNNGV.

The chain combines TRBV5-1 with TRBJ2-3, with D tentatively TRBD1 (5 bases). The CDR3 is 14 amino acids. Germline V lookup: CDR1 SGHRS, CDR2 YFSETQ. V shed 2 bases and J shed 2 bases, with 9 bases lying between them. The DNA for the CDR3 is TGCGCCAGCAGCTTACAGGATTTCACAGATACGCAGTATTTT. Encoded protein: CASSLQDFTDTQYF.